This T cell receptor (beta chain) was sequenced for a study of Ad26.COV2.S vaccination and SARS-CoV-2 variants. Turning to the study itself: Donor allocation was to the COV1001 Ad26.COV2.S trial arm.

Described treatment: roughly 19 received Ad26.COV2.S at low or high dose, single or two shots; about 5 received placebo; per-sample allocation not given. Repertoires come from day 63 after the first vaccine or placebo injection. SARS-CoV-2 spike from the Wuhan strain was encoded by the vaccine, an Ad26 vector. The germline V and J ends were trimmed by 6 bases and 0 bases, with 10 bases remaining between them. CDR1 MDHEN and CDR2 SYDVKM come from the germline V gene. CDR3 length: 14 amino acids. Study outcomes and limitations: Possibly, TCR breadth and depth analyses underestimated total T cell responses. Substantial response breadth was reportedly seen for spike-specific CD8+ and CD4+ T cells after vaccination.

Comment on this clone: Its antigen is currently unknown.

The method was immunoSEQ multiplex PCR; TCRdb's version includes in-frame clones alone and lacks a portion of them. The top ten clones hold approximately 5.9% of a sample with around 340,000 clones, less than 90% of them seen once. The material sequenced was peripheral blood, taken in a trial of Ad26.COV2.S vaccine versus placebo. The chain is built from TRBV28 and TRBJ2-3; D uncertain. The TCR was taken from a person between 18 and 59 years old who received the Ad26.COV2.S COVID-19 vaccine or a placebo. CDR3: CASRMISSTDTQYF. The CDR3 DNA reads TGTGCCAGCAGAATGATATCGAGCACAGATACGCAGTATTTT.